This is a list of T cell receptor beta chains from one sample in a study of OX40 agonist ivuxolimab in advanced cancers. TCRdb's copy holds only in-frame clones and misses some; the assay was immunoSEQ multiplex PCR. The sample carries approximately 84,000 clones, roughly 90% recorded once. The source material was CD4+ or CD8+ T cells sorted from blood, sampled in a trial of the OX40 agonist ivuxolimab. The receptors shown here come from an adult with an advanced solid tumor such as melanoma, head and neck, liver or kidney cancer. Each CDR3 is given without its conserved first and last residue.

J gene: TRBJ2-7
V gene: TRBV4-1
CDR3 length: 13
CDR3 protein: ASSQDSGPTYEQY

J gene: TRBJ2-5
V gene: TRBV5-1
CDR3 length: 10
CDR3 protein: ASSRAQETQY

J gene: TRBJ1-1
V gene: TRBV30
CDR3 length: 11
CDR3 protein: AWMLGENTEAF

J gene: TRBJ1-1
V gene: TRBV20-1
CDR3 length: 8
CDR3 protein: SASDISAF

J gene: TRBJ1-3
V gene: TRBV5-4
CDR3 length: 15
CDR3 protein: ASSSGGQGASGNTIY

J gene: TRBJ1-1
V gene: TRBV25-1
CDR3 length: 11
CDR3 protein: ASSDGGLGRAF

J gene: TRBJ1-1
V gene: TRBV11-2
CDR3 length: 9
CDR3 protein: ASSIDREAF

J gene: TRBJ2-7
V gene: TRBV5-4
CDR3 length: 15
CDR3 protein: ASSFSAFGYPLYEQY

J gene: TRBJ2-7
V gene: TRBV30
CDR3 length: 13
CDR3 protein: AWSLGQAVSYEQY

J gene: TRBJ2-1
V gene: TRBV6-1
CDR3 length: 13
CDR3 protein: ASSRSQGSYNEQF

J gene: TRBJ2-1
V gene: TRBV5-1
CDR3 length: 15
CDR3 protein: ASSWAQPGLAGSEQF

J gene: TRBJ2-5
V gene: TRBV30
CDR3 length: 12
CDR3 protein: AWSPGQGRETQY

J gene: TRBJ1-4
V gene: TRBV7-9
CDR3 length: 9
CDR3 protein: ASSRGEKLF

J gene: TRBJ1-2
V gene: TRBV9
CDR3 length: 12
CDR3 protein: ASSVEQGNYGYT

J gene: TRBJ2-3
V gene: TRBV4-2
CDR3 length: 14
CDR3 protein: ASCRTGLAGVDTQY

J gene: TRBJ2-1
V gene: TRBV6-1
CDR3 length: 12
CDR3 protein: ASSVAEGYNEQF

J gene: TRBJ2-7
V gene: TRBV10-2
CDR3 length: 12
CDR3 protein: ASSEQGGSYEQY